This T cell receptor (beta chain) comes out of a study of blood T cell repertoires in COVID-19. The assay was immunoSEQ multiplex PCR, and TCRdb's table has in-frame clones only and misses some. Of some 150,000 clones in the sample, more than 75% were seen once. The CDR3 extends over 13 amino acids. Looked up from germline, CDR1 is WSHSY and CDR2 is SAAADI. Trimming removed 2 bases at V and 0 bases at J, with 5 bases between. The source is a man in his fifties or sixties with acute or convalescent COVID-19. Sequencing was done on a sample of peripheral blood. The chain recombines TRBV10-2 with TRBJ2-7; D gene unclear. CDR3 DNA: TGCGCCAGCAGTGAGCCCGGCTCCTACGAGCAGTACTTC. This translates into CASSEPGSYEQYF.